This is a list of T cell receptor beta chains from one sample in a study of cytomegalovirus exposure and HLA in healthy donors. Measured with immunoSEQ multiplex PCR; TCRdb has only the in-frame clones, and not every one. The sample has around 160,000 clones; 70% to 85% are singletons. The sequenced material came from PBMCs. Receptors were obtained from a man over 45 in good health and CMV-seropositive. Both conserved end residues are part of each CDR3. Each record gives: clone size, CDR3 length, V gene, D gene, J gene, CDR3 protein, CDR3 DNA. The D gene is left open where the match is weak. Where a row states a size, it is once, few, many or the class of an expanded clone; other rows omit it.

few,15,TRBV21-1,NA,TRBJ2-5,CARQINRGRGETQYF,TGTGCCAGGCAAATCAACAGGGGGCGCGGGGAGACCCAGTACTTC
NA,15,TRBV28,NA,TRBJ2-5,CASSSPNSGDKTQYF,TGTGCCAGCAGTTCCCCAAATTCAGGGGATAAGACCCAGTACTTC
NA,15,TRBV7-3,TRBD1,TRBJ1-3,CASSPQGNSGNTIYF,TGTGCCAGCAGCCCACAGGGGAACTCTGGAAACACCATATATTTT
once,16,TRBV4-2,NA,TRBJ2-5,CASSRNAMDYQETQYF,TGTGCCAGCAGCCGGAACGCCATGGACTACCAAGAGACCCAGTACTTC
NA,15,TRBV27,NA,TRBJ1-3,CASRNAAGSGNTIYF,TGTGCCAGCAGAAATGCGGCCGGCTCTGGAAACACCATATATTTT
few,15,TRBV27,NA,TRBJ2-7,CASSRVPGDPWEQYF,TGTGCCAGCAGCAGGGTCCCAGGGGATCCCTGGGAGCAGTACTTC
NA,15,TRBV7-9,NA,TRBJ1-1,CASSFGGVMNTEAFF,TGTGCCAGCAGCTTTGGAGGTGTCATGAACACTGAAGCTTTCTTT
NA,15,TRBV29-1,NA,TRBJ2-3,CRGGGSRVGTDTQYF,TGCAGAGGGGGGGGGTCAAGAGTTGGCACAGATACGCAGTATTTT
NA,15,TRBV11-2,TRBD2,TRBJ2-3,CASSMSGASTDTQYF,TGTGCCAGCAGCATGAGCGGGGCCTCCACAGATACGCAGTATTTT
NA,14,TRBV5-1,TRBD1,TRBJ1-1,CASSPTGSNTEAFF,TGCGCCAGCAGCCCGACAGGGAGCAACACTGAAGCTTTCTTT
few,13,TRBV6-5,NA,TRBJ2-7,CASSDRNSYEQYF,TGTGCCAGCAGCGACAGGAACTCCTACGAGCAGTACTTC
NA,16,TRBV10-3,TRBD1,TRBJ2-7,CAISEWGGTGPYEQYF,TGTGCCATCAGTGAGTGGGGGGGGACAGGGCCCTACGAGCAGTACTTC
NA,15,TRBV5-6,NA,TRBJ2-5,CASSPTTDYQETQYF,TGTGCCAGCAGCCCAACGACAGATTACCAAGAGACCCAGTACTTC
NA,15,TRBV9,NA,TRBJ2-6,CASSPGLAGANVLTF,TGTGCCAGCAGCCCAGGACTTGCTGGGGCCAACGTCCTGACTTTC
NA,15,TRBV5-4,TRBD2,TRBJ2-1,CASSLGTSGYNEQFF,TGTGCCAGCAGCTTGGGGACTAGCGGATACAATGAGCAGTTCTTC
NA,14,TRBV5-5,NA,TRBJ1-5,CASSAGLLNQPQHF,TGTGCCAGCAGCGCGGGCCTACTCAATCAGCCCCAGCATTTT
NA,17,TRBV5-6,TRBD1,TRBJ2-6,CASSLPRQGSGANVLTF,TGTGCCAGCAGCCTCCCCCGACAGGGCTCTGGGGCCAACGTCCTGACTTTC
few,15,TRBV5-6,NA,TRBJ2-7,CASSLGQGFNYEQYF,TGTGCCAGCAGCTTGGGGCAGGGTTTTAACTACGAGCAGTACTTC
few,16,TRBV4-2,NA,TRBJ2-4,CASSRGDGGAKNIQYF,TGTGCCAGCAGCCGGGGAGACGGGGGAGCCAAAAACATTCAGTACTTC
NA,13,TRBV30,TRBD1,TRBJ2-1,CAWMRTGSNEQFF,TGTGCCTGGATGAGGACAGGGAGCAATGAGCAGTTCTTC
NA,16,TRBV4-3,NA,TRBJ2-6,CASSQDNTAGANVLTF,TGCGCCAGCAGCCAAGATAATACAGCTGGGGCCAACGTCCTGACTTTC
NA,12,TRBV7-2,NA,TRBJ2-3,CASSLAADTQYF,TGTGCCAGCAGCTTAGCCGCAGATACGCAGTATTTT
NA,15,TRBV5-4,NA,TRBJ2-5,CASSFGTPGTETQYF,TGTGCCAGCAGTTTCGGGACTCCGGGGACGGAGACCCAGTACTTC
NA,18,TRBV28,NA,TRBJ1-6,CASSLWRDPSSYNSPLHF,TGTGCCAGCAGTTTATGGAGGGATCCCAGCTCCTATAATTCACCCCTCCACTTT
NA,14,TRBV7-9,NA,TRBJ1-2,CASVGMTAIYGYTF,TGTGCCAGTGTGGGGATGACAGCGATTTATGGCTACACCTTC
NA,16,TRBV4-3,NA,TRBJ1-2,CASSQDRAGPVYGHTF,TGCGCCAGCAGCCAAGATCGGGCAGGGCCCGTCTATGGCCACACCTTC
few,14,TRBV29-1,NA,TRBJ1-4,CSVARGGLNEKLFF,TGCAGCGTGGCCCGGGGGGGCTTAAATGAAAAACTGTTTTTT
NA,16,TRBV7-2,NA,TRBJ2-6,CASSLNREMGANVLTF,TGTGCCAGCAGCTTAAACCGTGAGATGGGGGCCAACGTCCTGACTTTC
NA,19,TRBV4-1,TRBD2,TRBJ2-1,CASSQKLAGGPGSYNEQFF,TGCGCCAGCAGCCAAAAACTAGCGGGGGGCCCCGGCTCCTACAATGAGCAGTTCTTC
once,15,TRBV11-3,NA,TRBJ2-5,CASSLNHGEQETQYF,TGTGCCAGCAGCTTAAATCACGGAGAACAAGAGACCCAGTACTTC
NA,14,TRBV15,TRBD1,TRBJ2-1,CATSRGTGKNEQFF,TGTGCCACCAGCAGGGGGACAGGGAAAAATGAGCAGTTCTTC
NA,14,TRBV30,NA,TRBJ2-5,CAWSRTGSQETQYF,TGTGCCTGGAGTAGGACGGGGTCCCAAGAGACCCAGTACTTC
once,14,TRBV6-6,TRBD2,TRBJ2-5,CASVTSGGAKTQYF,TGTGCCAGCGTGACTAGCGGGGGGGCGAAGACCCAGTACTTC
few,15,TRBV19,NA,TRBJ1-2,CASSPRTEGSYGYTF,TGTGCCAGTAGTCCCCGGACAGAGGGGAGCTATGGCTACACCTTC
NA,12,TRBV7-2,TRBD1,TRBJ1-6,CASSPGQGTLHF,TGTGCCAGCAGCCCCGGACAGGGGACCCTCCACTTT
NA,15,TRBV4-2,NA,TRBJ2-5,CASSQEVRGQETQYF,TGTGCCAGCAGCCAAGAGGTTCGGGGGCAAGAGACCCAGTACTTC
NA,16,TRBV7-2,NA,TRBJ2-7,CASSLGARGITYEQYF,TGTGCCAGCAGCTTAGGGGCGCGGGGCATAACCTACGAGCAGTACTTC
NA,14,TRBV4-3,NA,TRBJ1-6,CASSQDLRNSPLHF,TGCGCCAGCAGCCAAGATTTACGGAATTCACCCCTCCACTTT
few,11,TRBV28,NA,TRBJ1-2,CASSSLAGYTF,TGTGCCAGCAGTTCTCTAGCTGGCTACACCTTC
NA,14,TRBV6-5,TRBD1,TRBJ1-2,CASSTTGGVYGYTF,TGTGCCAGCAGTACCACAGGGGGCGTTTATGGCTACACCTTC
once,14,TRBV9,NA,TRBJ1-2,CASSPYDTDYGYTF,TGTGCCAGCAGCCCCTATGACACCGACTATGGCTACACCTTC
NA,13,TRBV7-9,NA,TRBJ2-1,CASSLTISNEQFF,TGTGCCAGCAGCTTGACTATATCCAATGAGCAGTTCTTC
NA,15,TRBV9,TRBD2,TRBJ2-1,CASSVGVSGGYEQFF,TGTGCCAGCAGCGTAGGGGTTAGCGGGGGCTATGAGCAGTTCTTC